This T cell receptor beta chain was observed in a study of control samples from healthy donors and cancer patients. Assay: immunoSEQ multiplex PCR; the TCRdb copy retains only in-frame clones and omits some. Altogether 150,000 to 200,000 clones are present, under 95% being singletons, with the ten largest covering around 1.5%. Material: blood. The sequence derives from a young woman in good health.

CDR3 amino acids: CASSKSGNYGYTF. CDR3 nucleotides: TGTGCCAGCAGCAAATCAGGGAACTATGGCTACACCTTC. The rearrangement uses TRBV11-2 and TRBJ1-2; D is perhaps TRBD1 (5 bases). CDR1 is SGHAT and CDR2 is FQNNGV in the germline V gene. The V and J ends lost 5 bases and 2 bases respectively, with 9 bases between them. The CDR3 contains 13 residues.